These T cell receptor beta chains were read from a single sample in a study of T cell responses to AZD1222 COVID-19 vaccine. Profiling relied on immunoSEQ multiplex PCR, and the TCRdb table lists in-frame clones only, not all of them. The repertoire has about 170,000 clones, less than 90% of them found once; the top ten carry 1.6%. Sequenced here: peripheral blood, sampled on day 0 of AZD1222 vaccination. The receptors were gathered from an adult in good health. Both conserved end residues are part of each CDR3. Fields, in order: V gene, CDR3 protein.

v_call: TRBV7-9
cdr3_aa: CASRAGPNYGYTF

v_call: TRBV7-6
cdr3_aa: CASSSGTTHSYNEQFF

v_call: TRBV7-9
cdr3_aa: CASSQGGGANEKLFF

v_call: TRBV5-1
cdr3_aa: CASSLAFGGTGSGANVLTF

v_call: TRBV3-1/TRBV3-2
cdr3_aa: CASSLSQGRLEQFF

v_call: TRBV18
cdr3_aa: CASSPGQGNEQYF

v_call: TRBV2
cdr3_aa: CASSEHGGLDSYEQYF

v_call: TRBV25-1
cdr3_aa: CASSQPGTAFSGNTIYF

v_call: TRBV13
cdr3_aa: CASSLRLAGGVGNEQFF

v_call: TRBV21-1
cdr3_aa: CASSAPGRQNSPLHF

v_call: TRBV5-4
cdr3_aa: CASSIGTGAYEQYF

v_call: TRBV27
cdr3_aa: CASSLARGGVEQYF

v_call: TRBV19
cdr3_aa: CASSPRRNTEAFF

v_call: TRBV28
cdr3_aa: CASHGVGQPQHF

v_call: TRBV6-5
cdr3_aa: CAITTPGGQFF

v_call: TRBV29-1
cdr3_aa: CSVGTFSYNEQFF

v_call: TRBV18
cdr3_aa: CASSLLTGLANTGELFF

v_call: TRBV28
cdr3_aa: CASSPPQRGRNTEAFF